A selection of T cell receptor beta chains follows, all from one sample in a study of shared T cell receptors in the human thymus. Clones were read by immunoSEQ multiplex PCR, and TCRdb kept only the in-frame ones, dropping some. The profile shows around 65,000 clones, about 96% of them singletons. The sequenced material came from thymocytes. Source of these receptors: a human donor. The CDR3 runs from the conserved cysteine through the conserved F or W.

j_call	v_call	cdr3_aa
TRBJ1-5	TRBV19	CASSIALGQDNQPQHF
TRBJ2-7	TRBV5-1	CASGTNSGESSYEQYF
TRBJ2-7	TRBV18	CASSPPRYDEQYF
TRBJ1-2	TRBV4-1	CASSQDLNKGSSYSFGYTF
TRBJ2-5	TRBV7-8	CASSLDRETQYF
TRBJ1-2	TRBV5-8	CASMVYTRLFDSYGYTF
TRBJ1-1	TRBV5-8	CASSRGKRELSHYEAFF
TRBJ1-4	TRBV7-9	CASSSELSGEKLFF
TRBJ2-3	TRBV27	CASSPPPSGSTDTQYF
TRBJ1-1	TRBV10-3	CAIREKNTEAFF
TRBJ1-1	TRBV19	CASSMGAEGLAFF
TRBJ2-7	TRBV7-3	CASSLTHLPPYEQYF
TRBJ1-1	TRBV14	CASSPQTGYTEAFF
TRBJ1-2	TRBV29-1	CSVPQGPSGYTF
TRBJ2-5	TRBV6-5	CARVGQQETQYF
TRBJ1-6	TRBV6-4	CASSEGGDRNSPLHF
TRBJ1-1	TRBV4-1	CASSQDRRGLNTEAFF
TRBJ2-7	TRBV27	CASTPTLGALEQYF
TRBJ1-4	TRBV4-3	CASSRPRGRGQGGNEKLFF
TRBJ2-3	TRBV20-1	CSAILTDTQYF
TRBJ1-2	TRBV11-2	CASSATGGFRNGYTF
TRBJ1-2	TRBV19	CATRSGTSCGSPYGYTF
TRBJ2-7	TRBV4-3	CASSPDPPRAYEQYF
TRBJ2-4	TRBV10-3	CAISDEGIGAKNIQYF
TRBJ1-2	TRBV7-9	CASSLTGSPTNYGYTF
TRBJ2-5	TRBV12-5	CASGYGDPQETQYF
TRBJ1-3	TRBV10-3	CAISERTAGNTIYF
TRBJ2-3	TRBV4-1	CASSPGCQDGTDTQYF
TRBJ2-7	TRBV5-5	CASSLGQGLIYEQYF
TRBJ1-2	TRBV4-3	CASSQAARGIYGYTF
TRBJ2-7	TRBV18	CASSGQGGEQYF
TRBJ2-4	TRBV4-2	CASSQDQGEETPKNIQYF
TRBJ1-1	TRBV5-1	CASKADGGTEAFF
TRBJ2-1	TRBV7-9	CASSLGAGDSYNEQFF
TRBJ1-1	TRBV9	CASSRRGALRMNTEAFF
TRBJ1-4	TRBV5-1	CASSFRGPRTGEKLFF
TRBJ2-5	TRBV14	CASSQERERGETQYF
TRBJ2-7	TRBV5-4	CASSRGERGLFGEQYF